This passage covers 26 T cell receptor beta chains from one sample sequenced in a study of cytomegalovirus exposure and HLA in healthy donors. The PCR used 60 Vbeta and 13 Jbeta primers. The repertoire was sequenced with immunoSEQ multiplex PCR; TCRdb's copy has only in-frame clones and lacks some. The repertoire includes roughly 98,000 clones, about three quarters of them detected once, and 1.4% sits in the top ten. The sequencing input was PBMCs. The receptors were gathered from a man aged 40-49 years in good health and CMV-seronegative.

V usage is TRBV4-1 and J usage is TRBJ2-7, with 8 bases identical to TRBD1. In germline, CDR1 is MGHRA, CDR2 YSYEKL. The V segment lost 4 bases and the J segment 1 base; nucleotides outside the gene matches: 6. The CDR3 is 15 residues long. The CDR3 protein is CASSPGDRRSYEQYF. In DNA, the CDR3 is TGCGCCAGCAGCCCAGGGGACAGGAGATCCTACGAGCAGTACTTC.

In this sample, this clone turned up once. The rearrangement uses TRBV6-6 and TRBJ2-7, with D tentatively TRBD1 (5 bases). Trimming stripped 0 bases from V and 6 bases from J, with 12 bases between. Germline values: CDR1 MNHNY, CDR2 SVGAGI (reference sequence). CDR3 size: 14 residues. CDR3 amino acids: CASSYSIQGPEQYF. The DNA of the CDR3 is TGTGCCAGCAGTTACTCGATTCAGGGCCCCGAGCAGTACTTC.

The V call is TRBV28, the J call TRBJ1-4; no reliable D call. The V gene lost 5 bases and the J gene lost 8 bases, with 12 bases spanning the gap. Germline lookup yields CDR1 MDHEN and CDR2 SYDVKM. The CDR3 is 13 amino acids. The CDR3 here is CASSTSPTEKLFF. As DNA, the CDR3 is TGTGCCAGCAGTACTTCCCCAACGGAAAAACTGTTTTTT. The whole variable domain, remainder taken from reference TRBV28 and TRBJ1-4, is DVKVTQSSRYLVKRTGEKVFLECVQDMDHENMFWYRQDPGLGLRLIYFSYDVKMKEKGDIPEGYSVSREKKERFSLILESASTNQTSMYLCASSTSPTEKLFFGSGTQLSVL.

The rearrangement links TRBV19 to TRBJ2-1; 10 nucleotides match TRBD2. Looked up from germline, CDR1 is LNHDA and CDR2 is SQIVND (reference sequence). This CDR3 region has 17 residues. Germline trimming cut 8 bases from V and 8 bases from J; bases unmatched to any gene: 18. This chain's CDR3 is CASSKARLAGVGDEQFF. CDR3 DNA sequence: TGTGCCAGTTCAAAGGCACGGCTAGCGGGGGTCGGAGATGAGCAGTTCTTC.

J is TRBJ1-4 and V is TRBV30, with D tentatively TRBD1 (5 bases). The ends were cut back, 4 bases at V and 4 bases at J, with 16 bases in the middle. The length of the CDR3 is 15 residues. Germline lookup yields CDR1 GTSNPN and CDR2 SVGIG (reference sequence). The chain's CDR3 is CAWTKTGYRNEKLFF. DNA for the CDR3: TGTGCCTGGACAAAAACAGGATACCGTAATGAAAAACTGTTTTTT.

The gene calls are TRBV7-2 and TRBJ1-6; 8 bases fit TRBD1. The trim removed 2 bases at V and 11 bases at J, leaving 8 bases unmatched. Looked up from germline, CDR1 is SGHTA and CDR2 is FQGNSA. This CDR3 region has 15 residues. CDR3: CASSLRTGNRPPLHF. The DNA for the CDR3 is TGTGCCAGCAGCTTAAGGACAGGGAATAGGCCACCCCTCCACTTT.

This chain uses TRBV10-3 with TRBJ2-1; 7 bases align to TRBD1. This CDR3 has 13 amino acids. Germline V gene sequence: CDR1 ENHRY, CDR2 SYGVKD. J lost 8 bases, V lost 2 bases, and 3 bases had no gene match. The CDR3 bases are TGTGCCATCAGTGAGCGACAGGGTCATGAGCAGTTCTTC. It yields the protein CAISERQGHEQFF.

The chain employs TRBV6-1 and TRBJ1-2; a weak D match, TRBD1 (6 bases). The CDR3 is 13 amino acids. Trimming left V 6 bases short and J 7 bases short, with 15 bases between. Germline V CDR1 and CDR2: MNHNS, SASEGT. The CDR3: CASRLQGQSGYTF. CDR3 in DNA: TGTGCCAGCAGACTCCAAGGACAGAGTGGCTACACCTTC.

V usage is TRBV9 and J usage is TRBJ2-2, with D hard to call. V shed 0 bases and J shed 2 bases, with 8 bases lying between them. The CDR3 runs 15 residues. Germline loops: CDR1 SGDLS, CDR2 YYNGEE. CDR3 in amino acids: CASSVGAGNTGELFF. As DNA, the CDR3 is TGTGCCAGCAGCGTAGGAGCAGGCAACACCGGGGAGCTGTTTTTT.

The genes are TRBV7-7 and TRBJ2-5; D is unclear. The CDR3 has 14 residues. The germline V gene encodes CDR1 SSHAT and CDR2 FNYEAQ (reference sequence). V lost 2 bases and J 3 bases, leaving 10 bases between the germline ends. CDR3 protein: CASSLSPTEETQYF. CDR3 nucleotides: TGTGCCAGCAGCTTATCCCCCACAGAAGAGACCCAGTACTTC. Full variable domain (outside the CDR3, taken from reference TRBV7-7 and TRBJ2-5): GAGVSQSPRYKVTKRGQDVTLRCDPISSHATLYWYQQALGQGPEFLTYFNYEAQPDKSGLPSDRFSAERPEGSISTLTIQRTEQRDSAMYRCASSLSPTEETQYFGPGTRLLVL.

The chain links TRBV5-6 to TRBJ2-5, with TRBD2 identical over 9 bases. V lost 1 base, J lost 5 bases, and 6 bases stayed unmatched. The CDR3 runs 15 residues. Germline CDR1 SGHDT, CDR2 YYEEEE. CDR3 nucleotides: TGTGCCAGCAGCTTGCGGCTAGCGGGGTCCGAGACCCAGTACTTC. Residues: CASSLRLAGSETQYF.

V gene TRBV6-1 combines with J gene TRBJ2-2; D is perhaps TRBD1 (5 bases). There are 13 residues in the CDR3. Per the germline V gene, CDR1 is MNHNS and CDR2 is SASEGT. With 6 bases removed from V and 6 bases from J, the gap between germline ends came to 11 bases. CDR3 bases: TGTGCCAGCAGCGTACAGGAGTCCGGGGAGCTGTTTTTT. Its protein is CASSVQESGELFF.

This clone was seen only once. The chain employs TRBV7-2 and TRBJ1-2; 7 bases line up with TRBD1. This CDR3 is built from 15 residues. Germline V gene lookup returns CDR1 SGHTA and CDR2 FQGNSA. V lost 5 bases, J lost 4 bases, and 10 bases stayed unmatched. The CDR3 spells CASSEGVGTVYGYTF. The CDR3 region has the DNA TGTGCCAGCAGCGAGGGAGTCGGGACAGTCTATGGCTACACCTTC. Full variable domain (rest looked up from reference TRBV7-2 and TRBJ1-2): GAGVSQSPSNKVTEKGKDVELRCDPISGHTALYWYRQSLGQGLEFLIYFQGNSAPDKSGLPSDRFSAERTGGSVSTLTIQRTQQEDSAVYLCASSEGVGTVYGYTFGSGTRLTVV.

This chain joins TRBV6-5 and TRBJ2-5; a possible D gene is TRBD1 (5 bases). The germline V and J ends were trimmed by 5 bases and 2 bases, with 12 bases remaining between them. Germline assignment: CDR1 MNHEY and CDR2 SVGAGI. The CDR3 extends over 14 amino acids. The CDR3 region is CASSHRQLQETQYF. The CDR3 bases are TGTGCCAGCAGTCATCGACAGTTACAAGAGACCCAGTACTTC.

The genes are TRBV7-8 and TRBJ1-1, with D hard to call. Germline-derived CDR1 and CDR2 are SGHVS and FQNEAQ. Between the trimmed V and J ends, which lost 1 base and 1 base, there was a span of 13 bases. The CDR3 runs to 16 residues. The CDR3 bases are TGTGCCAGCAGCTTAGATCCCCCAGGCGAGAACACTGAAGCTTTCTTT. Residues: CASSLDPPGENTEAFF.

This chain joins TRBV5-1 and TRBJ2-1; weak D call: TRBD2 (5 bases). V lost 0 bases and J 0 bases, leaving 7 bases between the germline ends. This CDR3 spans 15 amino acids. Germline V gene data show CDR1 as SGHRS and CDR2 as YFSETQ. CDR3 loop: CASSLAGSSYNEQFF. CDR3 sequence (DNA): TGCGCCAGCAGCTTGGCGGGAAGCTCCTACAATGAGCAGTTCTTC.

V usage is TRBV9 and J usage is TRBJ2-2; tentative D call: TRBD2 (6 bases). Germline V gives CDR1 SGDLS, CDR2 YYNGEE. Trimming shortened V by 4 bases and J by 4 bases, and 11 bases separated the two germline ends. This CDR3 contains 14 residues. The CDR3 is CASSPGLFTGELFF. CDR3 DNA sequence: TGTGCCAGCAGCCCGGGACTCTTCACCGGGGAGCTGTTTTTT.

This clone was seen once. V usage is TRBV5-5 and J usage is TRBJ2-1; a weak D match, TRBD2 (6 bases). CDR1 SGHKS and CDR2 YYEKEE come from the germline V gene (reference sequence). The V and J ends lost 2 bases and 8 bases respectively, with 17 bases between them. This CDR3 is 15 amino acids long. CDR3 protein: CASSFGGGRIDEQFF. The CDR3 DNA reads TGTGCCAGCAGCTTCGGGGGAGGAAGGATCGATGAGCAGTTCTTC.

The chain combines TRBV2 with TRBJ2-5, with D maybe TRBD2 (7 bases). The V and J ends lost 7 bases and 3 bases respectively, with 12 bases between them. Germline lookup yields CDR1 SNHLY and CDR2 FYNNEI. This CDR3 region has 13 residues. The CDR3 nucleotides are TGTGCCAGCATGGGGGGGACAAAAGAGACCCAGTACTTC. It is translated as CASMGGTKETQYF.

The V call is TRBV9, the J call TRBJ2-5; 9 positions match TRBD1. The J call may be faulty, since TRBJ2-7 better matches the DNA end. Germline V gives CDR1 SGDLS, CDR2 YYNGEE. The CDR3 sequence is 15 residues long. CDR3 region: CASSAAGTGINEQYF. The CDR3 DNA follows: TGTGCCAGCAGCGCGGCCGGGACAGGGATTAACGAGCAGTACTTC.

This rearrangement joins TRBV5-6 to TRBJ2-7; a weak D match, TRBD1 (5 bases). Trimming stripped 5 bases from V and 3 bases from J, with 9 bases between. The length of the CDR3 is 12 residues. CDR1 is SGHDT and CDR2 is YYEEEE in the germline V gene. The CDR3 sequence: CASRQEIYEQYF. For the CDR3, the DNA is TGTGCCAGCAGACAGGAAATCTACGAGCAGTACTTC.

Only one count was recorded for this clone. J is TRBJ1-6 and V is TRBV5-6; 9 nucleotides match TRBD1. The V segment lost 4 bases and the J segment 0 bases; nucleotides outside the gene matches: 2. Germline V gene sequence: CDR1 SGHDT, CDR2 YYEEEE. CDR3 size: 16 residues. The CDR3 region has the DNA TGTGCCAGCAGCCCGGACAGGGGCTCCTATAATTCACCCCTCCACTTT. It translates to CASSPDRGSYNSPLHF.

The CDR3: CARGGVTNEKLFF. In nucleotides, the CDR3 is TGCGCCAGGGGAGGGGTGACTAATGAAAAACTGTTTTTT. The chain joins TRBV5-1 to TRBJ1-4, with a possible D match to TRBD1 (5 bases). This CDR3 region has 13 residues. V gave up 8 bases and J gave up 2 bases, with 10 bases separating them. Per the germline V gene, CDR1 is SGHRS and CDR2 is YFSETQ.

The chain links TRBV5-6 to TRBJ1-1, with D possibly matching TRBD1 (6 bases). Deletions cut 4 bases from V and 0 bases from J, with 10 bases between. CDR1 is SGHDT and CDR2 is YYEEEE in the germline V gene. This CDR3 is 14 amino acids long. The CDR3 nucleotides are TGTGCCAGCAGCCAGGGACACGTGAACACTGAAGCTTTCTTT. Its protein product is CASSQGHVNTEAFF.

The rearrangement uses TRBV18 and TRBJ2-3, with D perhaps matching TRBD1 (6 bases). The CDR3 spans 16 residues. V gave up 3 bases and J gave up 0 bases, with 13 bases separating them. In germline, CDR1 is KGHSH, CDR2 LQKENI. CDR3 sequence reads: CASSPAWTVSTDTQYF. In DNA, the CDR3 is TGTGCCAGCTCACCCGCATGGACAGTTAGCACAGATACGCAGTATTTT.

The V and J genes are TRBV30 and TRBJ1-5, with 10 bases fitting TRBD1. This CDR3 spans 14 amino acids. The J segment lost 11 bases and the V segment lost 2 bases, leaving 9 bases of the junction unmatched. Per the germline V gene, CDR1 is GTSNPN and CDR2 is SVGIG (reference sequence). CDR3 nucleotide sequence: TGTGCCTGGAGTAAGGACAGGGGGTCCGAGGCCCAGCATTTT. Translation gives CAWSKDRGSEAQHF.